This section outlines one T cell receptor (beta chain) sequence together with its context. This may come from a read error, since a much larger clone is one base off. Axillary draining lymph nodes of breast cancer patients supplied the node samples. The CDR3 contains 16 residues. Germline V CDR1 and CDR2: SGHAT, FQNNGV. In TCRdb, the multiplex PCR reads were re-called with MiXCR into one record per CDR3 protein. The data show about 120,000 distinct CDR3 sequences, nearly 20% seen once. The entry originates in a study of breast tumors, draining lymph nodes, adjacent tissues. Sequencing was performed on axillary lymph node tissue. V gene TRBV11-2 combines with J gene TRBJ2-1; D is unclear. The TCR sequence derives from a female donor with breast cancer. Some clones in this sample may be carry-over from other donors' samples. The CDR3 nucleotides read TGTGCCAGCAGCCACATTTTAACGGGTCTTTACAGTGAGCAGTTCTTC. This encodes CASSHILTGLYSEQFF.